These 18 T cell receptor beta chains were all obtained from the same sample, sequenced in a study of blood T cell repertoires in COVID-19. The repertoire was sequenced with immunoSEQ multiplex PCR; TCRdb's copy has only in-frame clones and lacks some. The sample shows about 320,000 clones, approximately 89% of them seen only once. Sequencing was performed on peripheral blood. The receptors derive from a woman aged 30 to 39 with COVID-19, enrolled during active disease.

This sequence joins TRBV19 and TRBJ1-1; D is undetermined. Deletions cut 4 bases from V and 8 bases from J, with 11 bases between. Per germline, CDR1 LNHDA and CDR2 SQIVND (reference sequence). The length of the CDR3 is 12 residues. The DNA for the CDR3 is TGTGCCAGTAGTAAACGGGGTGCGGAAGCTTTCTTT. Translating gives CASSKRGAEAFF.

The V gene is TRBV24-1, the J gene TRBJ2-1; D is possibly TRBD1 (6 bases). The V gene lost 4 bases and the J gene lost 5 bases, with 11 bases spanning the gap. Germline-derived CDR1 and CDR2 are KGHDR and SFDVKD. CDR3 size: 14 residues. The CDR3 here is CATSEQGINNEQFF. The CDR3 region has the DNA TGTGCCACCAGTGAACAGGGTATCAACAATGAGCAGTTCTTC.

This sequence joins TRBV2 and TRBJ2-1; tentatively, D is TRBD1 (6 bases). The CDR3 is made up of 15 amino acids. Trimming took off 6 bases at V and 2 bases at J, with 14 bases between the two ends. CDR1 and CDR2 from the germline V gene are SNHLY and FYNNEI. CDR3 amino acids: CASRLTQGPYNEQFF. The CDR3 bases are TGTGCCAGCAGACTCACCCAGGGGCCCTACAATGAGCAGTTCTTC.

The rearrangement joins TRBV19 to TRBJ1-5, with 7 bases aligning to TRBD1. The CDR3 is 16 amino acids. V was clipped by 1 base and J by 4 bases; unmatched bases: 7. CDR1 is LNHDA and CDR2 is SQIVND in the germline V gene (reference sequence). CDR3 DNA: TGTGCCAGTAGTATAGGAAGGGGGCCGGCGAATCAGCCCCAGCATTTT. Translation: CASSIGRGPANQPQHF.

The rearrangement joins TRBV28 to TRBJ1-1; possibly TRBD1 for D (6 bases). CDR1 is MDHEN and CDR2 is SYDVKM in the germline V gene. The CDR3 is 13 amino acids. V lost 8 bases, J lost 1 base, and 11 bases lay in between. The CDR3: CASGVRGNTEAFF. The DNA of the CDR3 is TGTGCCAGCGGTGTCAGGGGGAACACTGAAGCTTTCTTT.

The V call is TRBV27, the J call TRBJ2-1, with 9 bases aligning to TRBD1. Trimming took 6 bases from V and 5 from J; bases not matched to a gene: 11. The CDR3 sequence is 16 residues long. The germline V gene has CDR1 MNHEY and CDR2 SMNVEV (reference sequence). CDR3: CASRPTGTGRNNEQFF. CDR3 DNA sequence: TGTGCCAGCAGACCGACGGGGACAGGGAGAAACAATGAGCAGTTCTTC.

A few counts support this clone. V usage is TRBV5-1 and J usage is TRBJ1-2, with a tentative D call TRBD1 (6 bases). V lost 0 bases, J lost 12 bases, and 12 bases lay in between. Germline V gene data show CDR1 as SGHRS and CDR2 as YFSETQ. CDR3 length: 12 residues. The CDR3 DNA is TGCGCCAGCAGCTTGGACAGGGCTCAACACACCTTC. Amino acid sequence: CASSLDRAQHTF.

Written as DNA, the CDR3 is TGCAGCGTTGCTACCTTAACCTCAACTAATGAAAAACTGTTTTTT. It encodes CSVATLTSTNEKLFF. The V and J genes are TRBV29-1 and TRBJ1-4, with D unclear. V dropped 4 bases and J dropped 0 bases, with 12 bases sitting between them. Germline CDR1 SQVTM, CDR2 ANQGSEA. This CDR3 is built from 15 residues.

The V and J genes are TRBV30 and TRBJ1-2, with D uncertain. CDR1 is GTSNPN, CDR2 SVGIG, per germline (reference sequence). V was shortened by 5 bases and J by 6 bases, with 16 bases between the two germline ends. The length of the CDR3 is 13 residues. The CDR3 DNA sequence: TGTGCCTGGGCAATCGGGAGATTTAATGGCTACACCTTC. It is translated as CAWAIGRFNGYTF.

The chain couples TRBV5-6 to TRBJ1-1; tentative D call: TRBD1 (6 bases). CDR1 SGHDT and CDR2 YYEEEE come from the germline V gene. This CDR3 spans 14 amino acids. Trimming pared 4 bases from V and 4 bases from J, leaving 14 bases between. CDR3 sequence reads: CASSPNPGATEAFF. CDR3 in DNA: TGTGCCAGCAGCCCTAATCCAGGGGCCACTGAAGCTTTCTTT.

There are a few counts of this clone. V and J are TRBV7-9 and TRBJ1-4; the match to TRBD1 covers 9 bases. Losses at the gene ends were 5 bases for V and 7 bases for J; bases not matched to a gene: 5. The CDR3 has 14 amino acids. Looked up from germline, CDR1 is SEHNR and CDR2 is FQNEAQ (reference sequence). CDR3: CASSQQGAGEKLFF. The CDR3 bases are TGTGCCAGCAGCCAACAGGGGGCAGGTGAAAAACTGTTTTTT.

CDR3: CASSQEGASNTEAFF. CDR3 sequence (DNA): TGCGCCAGCAGCCAAGAAGGGGCGTCGAACACTGAAGCTTTCTTT. The chain employs TRBV4-1 and TRBJ1-1, with D possibly TRBD1 on 5 matching bases. From germline, CDR1 is MGHRA and CDR2 YSYEKL. The length of the CDR3 is 15 residues. Trimming left V 0 bases short and J 1 base short, with 9 bases between.

The CDR3 nucleotides read TGTGCCAGTAGTATTGGAGGGGAAAAACTGTTTTTT. The encoded protein is CASSIGGEKLFF. The chain links TRBV19 to TRBJ1-4, with D uncertain. The germline V and J ends were trimmed by 3 bases and 8 bases, with 7 bases remaining between them. CDR3 size: 12 residues. Germline V gives CDR1 LNHDA, CDR2 SQIVND (reference sequence).

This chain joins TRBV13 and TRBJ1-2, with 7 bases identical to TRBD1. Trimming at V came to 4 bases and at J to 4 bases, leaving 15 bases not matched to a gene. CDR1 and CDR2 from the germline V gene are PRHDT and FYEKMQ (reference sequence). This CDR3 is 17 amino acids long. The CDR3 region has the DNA TGTGCCAGCAGCTCGTTCACTCCGGGACAGAGCACCTATGGCTACACCTTC. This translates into CASSSFTPGQSTYGYTF.

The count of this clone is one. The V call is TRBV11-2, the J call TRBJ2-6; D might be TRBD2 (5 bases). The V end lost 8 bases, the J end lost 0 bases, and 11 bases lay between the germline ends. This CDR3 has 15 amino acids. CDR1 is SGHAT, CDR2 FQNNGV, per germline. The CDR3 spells CASGEPRSGANVLTF. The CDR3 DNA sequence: TGTGCCAGCGGGGAGCCTCGCTCTGGGGCCAACGTCCTGACTTTC.

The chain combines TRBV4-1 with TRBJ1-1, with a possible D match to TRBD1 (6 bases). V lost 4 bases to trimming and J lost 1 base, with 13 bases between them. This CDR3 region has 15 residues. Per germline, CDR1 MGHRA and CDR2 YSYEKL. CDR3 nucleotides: TGCGCCAGCAGCCCCCGGGGAGGGGGGAACACTGAAGCTTTCTTT. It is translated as CASSPRGGGNTEAFF.

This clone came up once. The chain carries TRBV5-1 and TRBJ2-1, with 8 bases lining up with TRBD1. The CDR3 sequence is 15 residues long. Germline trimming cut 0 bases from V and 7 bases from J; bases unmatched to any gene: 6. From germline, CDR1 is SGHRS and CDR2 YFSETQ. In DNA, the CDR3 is TGCGCCAGCAGCTTGGCCCAGGGGGCGTTTAATGAGCAGTTCTTC. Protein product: CASSLAQGAFNEQFF.

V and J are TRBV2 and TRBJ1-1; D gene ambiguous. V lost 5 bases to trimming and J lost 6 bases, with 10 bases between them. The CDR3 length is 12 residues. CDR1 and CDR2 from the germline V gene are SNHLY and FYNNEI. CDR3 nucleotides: TGTGCCAGCAGTATCAGGAGGGCTGAAGCTTTCTTT. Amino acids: CASSIRRAEAFF.